This record covers a single T cell receptor (beta chain). Antigen specificity is unknown. This sample stems from a study of T cell clones after liver transplantation. Study context: Three of the eight recipients were HCV-positive; the rest had non-autoimmune, non-viral transplant indications. Blood was drawn pre-transplant, before withdrawal, and after full or failed withdrawal.

This CDR3 is built from 18 residues. CDR1 is MDHEN, CDR2 SYDVKM, per germline. V was clipped by 10 bases and J by 5 bases; unmatched bases: 20. Sequencing was performed with immunoSEQ multiplex PCR; in TCRdb, only in-frame clones are kept and a portion is missing. The sample carries about 72,000 clones, over 85% recorded once. General study findings and limits: A significant post-transplant drop in circulating graft-donor-reactive CD4 TCRbeta sequences occurred in most of the 8 subjects.

The chain carries TRBV28 and TRBJ2-5; 12 nucleotides align to TRBD1. This sample comprised CD4+ T cells from blood, obtained before liver transplant. The clonotype originates from a human donor who received a liver transplant. The CDR3, as DNA: TGTGCCACCTGGGGGGGACAGGGGGCCCGGGAGGACGGGGAGACCCAGTACTTC. As protein: CATWGGQGAREDGETQYF. The variable domain in full, completed from reference TRBV28 and TRBJ2-5, reads DVKVTQSSRYLVKRTGEKVFLECVQDMDHENMFWYRQDPGLGLRLIYFSYDVKMKEKGDIPEGYSVSREKKERFSLILESASTNQTSMYLCATWGGQGAREDGETQYFGPGTRLLVL.